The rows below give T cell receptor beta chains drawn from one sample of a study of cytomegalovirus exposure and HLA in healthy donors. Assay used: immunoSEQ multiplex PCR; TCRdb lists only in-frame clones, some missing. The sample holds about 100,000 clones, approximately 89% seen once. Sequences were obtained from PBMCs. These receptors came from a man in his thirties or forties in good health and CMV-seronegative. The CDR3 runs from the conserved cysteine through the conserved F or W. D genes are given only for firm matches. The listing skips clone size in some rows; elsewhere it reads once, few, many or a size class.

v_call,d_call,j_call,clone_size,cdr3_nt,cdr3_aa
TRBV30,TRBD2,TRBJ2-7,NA,TGTGCCTGGAGGCTGATGACTAGCGGGAGCTTCGAGCAGTACTTC,CAWRLMTSGSFEQYF
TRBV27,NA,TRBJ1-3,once,TGTGCCAGCAGTTTAGCGCCAAACTCTGGAAACACCATATATTTT,CASSLAPNSGNTIYF
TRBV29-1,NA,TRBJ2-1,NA,TGCAGCGCCGGGGAGGTCTATCGCAATGAGCAGTTCTTC,CSAGEVYRNEQFF
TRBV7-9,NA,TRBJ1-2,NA,TGTGCCAGCAGCCTCTCAGGGCTCTATGGCTACACCTTC,CASSLSGLYGYTF
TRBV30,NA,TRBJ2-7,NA,TGTGCCTGGAGTCTCCACGGGGGATCCTACGAGCAGTACTTC,CAWSLHGGSYEQYF
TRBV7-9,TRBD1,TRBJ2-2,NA,TGTGCCAGCATGACCGGGACAGGTTTGAACACCGGGGAGCTGTTTTTT,CASMTGTGLNTGELFF
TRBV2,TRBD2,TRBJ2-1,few,TGTGCCAGCTTGGTGGGGTCTAGCGGGAGCGATGAGCAGTTCTTC,CASLVGSSGSDEQFF
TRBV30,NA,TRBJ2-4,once,TGTGCCTGGAGTGGGTCGGTAAACATTCAGTACTTC,CAWSGSVNIQYF
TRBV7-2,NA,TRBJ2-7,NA,TGTGCCAGCAGCCTCCTGGCGGCCACCCTCACCGAGCAGTACTTC,CASSLLAATLTEQYF
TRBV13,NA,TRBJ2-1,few,TGTGCGACCAGCGTCGAGGGTGAGCAGTTCTTC,CATSVEGEQFF
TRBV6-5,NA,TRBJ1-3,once,TGTGCCAGCAGCCGGAATTCGGCGGGACGAAACACCATATATTTT,CASSRNSAGRNTIYF
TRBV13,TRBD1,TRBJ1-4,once,TGTGCCAGCAGCTCTCGGGACAGTAGCGAAAAACTGTTTTTT,CASSSRDSSEKLFF
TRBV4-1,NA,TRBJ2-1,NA,TGCGCCAGCAGCCAGAGATCGGTAATCGGCTACAATGAGCAGTTCTTC,CASSQRSVIGYNEQFF
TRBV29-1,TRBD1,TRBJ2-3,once,TGCAGCGAACGGACAGGGGACCACACAGATACGCAGTATTTT,CSERTGDHTDTQYF
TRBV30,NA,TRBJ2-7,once,TGTGCCTGGAGCCCAGGGGGGACAGTAACCTACGAGCAGTACTTC,CAWSPGGTVTYEQYF
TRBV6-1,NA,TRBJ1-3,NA,TGTGCCAGCAGTCCAGGGGCTGGTGGAAACACCATATATTTT,CASSPGAGGNTIYF
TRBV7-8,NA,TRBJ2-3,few,TGTGCCAGCAGCCGCCCCAGTTCTTCGAGCACAGATACGCAGTATTTT,CASSRPSSSSTDTQYF
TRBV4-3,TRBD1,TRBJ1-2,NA,TGCGCCAGCAGCCAGGACAGGGCGCTAAACTATGGCTACACCTTC,CASSQDRALNYGYTF
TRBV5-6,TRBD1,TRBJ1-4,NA,TGTGCCAGCAGCTCCGGACAGGGACCAACTAATGAAAAACTGTTTTTT,CASSSGQGPTNEKLFF
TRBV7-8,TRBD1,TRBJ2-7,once,TGTGCCAGCAGCTGGACAGGGGGCTACGAGCAGTACTTC,CASSWTGGYEQYF
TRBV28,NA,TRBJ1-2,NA,TGTGCCAGCAGTGAATTAGAGAGCGGCTACACCTTC,CASSELESGYTF
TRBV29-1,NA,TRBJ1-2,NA,TGCAGCGTCCAGGGCAGGGATTTGGATGGCTACACCTTC,CSVQGRDLDGYTF
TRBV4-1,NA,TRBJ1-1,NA,TGCGCCAGCAGCCTTGAGCGGCGAGCTTTCTTT,CASSLERRAFF
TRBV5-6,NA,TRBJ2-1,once,TGTGCCAGCAGCTACTCGACTGAGGGTGAGCAGTTCTTC,CASSYSTEGEQFF
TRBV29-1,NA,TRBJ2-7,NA,TGCAGCGTTTACGACAGGTATTACGAGCAGTACTTC,CSVYDRYYEQYF
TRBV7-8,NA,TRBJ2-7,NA,TGTGCCAGCAGCTTAGATCGGGGGTTCACTTCCTACGAGCAGTACTTC,CASSLDRGFTSYEQYF
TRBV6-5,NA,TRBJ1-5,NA,TGTGCCAGCAGTTACTCAGGGGTAGACAATCAGCCCCAGCATTTT,CASSYSGVDNQPQHF
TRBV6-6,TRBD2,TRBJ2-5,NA,TGTGCCAGCGCCAGACTAGCGGGAGCAGAGACCCAGTACTTC,CASARLAGAETQYF
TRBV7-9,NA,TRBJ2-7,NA,TGTGCCAGCAGCCCCGGGGGTGGCGTGCAGTACTTC,CASSPGGGVQYF
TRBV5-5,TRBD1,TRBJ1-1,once,TGTGCCAGCAGCTTCACAGGGGGGACGTTAGGGACTGAAGCTTTCTTT,CASSFTGGTLGTEAFF
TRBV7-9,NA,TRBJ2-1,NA,TGTGCCAGCAGCGTATTAGATGAGCAGTTCTTC,CASSVLDEQFF
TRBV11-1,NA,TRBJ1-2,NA,TGTGCCAGCAGCTTAGATAGTTACTATGGCTACACCTTC,CASSLDSYYGYTF
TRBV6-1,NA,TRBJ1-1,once,TGTGCCAGCAGACGGACAGCAAACACTGAAGCTTTCTTT,CASRRTANTEAFF
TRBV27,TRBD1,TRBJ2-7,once,TGTGCCAGCAGTTTATCGGCAGGGGGCGCCTACGAGCAGTACTTC,CASSLSAGGAYEQYF
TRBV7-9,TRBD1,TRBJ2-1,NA,TGTGCCAGCAGCCAGGGGGGACAGGGGGCGAGCAATGAGCAGTTCTTC,CASSQGGQGASNEQFF
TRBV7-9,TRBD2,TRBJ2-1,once,TGTGCCAGCAGCCCCGGACTAGCGGACTCCTACAATGAGCAGTTCTTC,CASSPGLADSYNEQFF
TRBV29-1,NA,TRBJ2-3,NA,TGCAGCGTCGTACCGTCTCGAGGAATAGGAACAGATACGCAGTATTTT,CSVVPSRGIGTDTQYF
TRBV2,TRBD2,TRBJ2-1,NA,TGTGCCAGCAGTGCCGTCGGCGGGAGGGCGACGCAGTTCTTC,CASSAVGGRATQFF
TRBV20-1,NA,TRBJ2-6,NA,TGCAGCCACTCTGGGGCCAACGTCCTGACTTTC,CSHSGANVLTF
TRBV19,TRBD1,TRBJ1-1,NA,TGTGCCAGTATGTACAGGGGCTGGGACACTGAAGCTTTCTTT,CASMYRGWDTEAFF
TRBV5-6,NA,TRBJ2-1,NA,TGTGCCAGTGGGCGTAATGGGTACAATGAGCAGTTCTTC,CASGRNGYNEQFF
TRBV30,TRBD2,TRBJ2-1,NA,TGTGCCTGGGCAGGACTAGCGGGAGTCAATGAGCAGTTCTTC,CAWAGLAGVNEQFF
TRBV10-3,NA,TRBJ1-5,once,TGTGCCATCAGTCGGGAGGGGAATCAGCCCCAGCATTTT,CAISREGNQPQHF
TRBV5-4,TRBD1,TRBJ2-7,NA,TGTGCCAGCTGGACAGGGAACTCGGGGGACGAGCAGTACTTC,CASWTGNSGDEQYF
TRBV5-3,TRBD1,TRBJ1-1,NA,TGTGCCAGAAGCTTGTCCACGGGGCAGGGGGCGCGGAGGAACACTGAAGCTTTCTTT,CARSLSTGQGARRNTEAFF
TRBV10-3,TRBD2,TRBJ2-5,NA,TGTGCCATCAGTGAGGGGACTAGCGGGAGACAAGAGACCCAGTACTTC,CAISEGTSGRQETQYF
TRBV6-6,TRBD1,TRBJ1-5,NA,TGTGCCAGCAGTTACGACAGGGTCGAGCAGCCCCAGCATTTT,CASSYDRVEQPQHF
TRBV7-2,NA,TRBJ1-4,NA,TGTGCCAGCAGCGCGCCAGGGTCTTTAGGGGAAAAACTGTTTTTT,CASSAPGSLGEKLFF
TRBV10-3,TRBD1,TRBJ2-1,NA,TGTGCCATCAGCGCTGGACAGGGAAATGAGCAGTTCTTC,CAISAGQGNEQFF
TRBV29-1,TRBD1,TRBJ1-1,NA,TGCAGCGTGGGACAGGGGACTGAAGCTTTCTTT,CSVGQGTEAFF
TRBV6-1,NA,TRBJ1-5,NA,TGTGCCAGCAGTGTATCGGGAGGGGTGCGACAGCCCCAGCATTTT,CASSVSGGVRQPQHF
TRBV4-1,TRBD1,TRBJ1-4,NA,TGCGCCAGCAGCCAAGGAGGTCGGACAGGCCCTAATGAAAAACTGTTTTTT,CASSQGGRTGPNEKLFF
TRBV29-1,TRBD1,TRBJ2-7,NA,TGCAGCGTTGCCACCCGGGACAGGGGGCGGTACGAGCAGTACTTC,CSVATRDRGRYEQYF
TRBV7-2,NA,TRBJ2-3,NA,TGTGCCAGCAGCCCCGGGATCACCACAGATACGCAGTATTTT,CASSPGITTDTQYF